Listed below are T cell receptor beta chains from one sample, sequenced in a study of Graves' ophthalmopathy and Graves' hyperthyroidism. TCRdb reprocessed the multiplex PCR reads via MiXCR and lists one record per CDR3 protein. The table shows about 40,000 distinct CDR3 sequences, with around 52% occurring only once. Sequencing was performed on peripheral blood. The receptors were gathered from an adult man with Graves' ophthalmopathy. Each CDR3 is given with its conserved first and last residue. The D gene is left open where the match is weak. Clone sizes are given selectively: once, few, many, or a class where the clone is expanded.

j_call: TRBJ2-1
d_call: TRBD2
clone_size: NA
v_call: TRBV7-9
cdr3_nt: TGTGCCAGCAGCCCTAGCGGGAGCCAAGGTGAGCAGTTCTTC
cdr3_aa: CASSPSGSQGEQFF

j_call: TRBJ1-6
d_call: TRBD1
clone_size: medium-sized
v_call: TRBV7-9
cdr3_nt: TGTGCCAGCAGCTTGGGACAGGCCTATAATTCACCCCTCCACTTT
cdr3_aa: CASSLGQAYNSPLHF

j_call: TRBJ2-7
d_call: TRBD2
clone_size: many
v_call: TRBV19
cdr3_nt: TGTGCCAGCGGGACTAGCGGGAGTTTTTACGAGCAGTACTTC
cdr3_aa: CASGTSGSFYEQYF

j_call: TRBJ2-5
d_call: TRBD2
clone_size: NA
v_call: TRBV7-2
cdr3_nt: TGTGCCAGCAGCCAAACAGCGGGGGCTGGGGAGACCCAGTACTTC
cdr3_aa: CASSQTAGAGETQYF

j_call: TRBJ2-7
d_call: NA
clone_size: many
v_call: TRBV5-1
cdr3_nt: TGCGCCAGCAGCTTACCCCCAGGGTTACAGTACTTC
cdr3_aa: CASSLPPGLQYF

j_call: TRBJ2-2
d_call: TRBD2
clone_size: many
v_call: TRBV19
cdr3_nt: TGTGCCAGTAGTCCTCGGGCGACTAGCGGGGGGCCCATTACCGGGGAGCTGTTTTTT
cdr3_aa: CASSPRATSGGPITGELFF

j_call: TRBJ2-1
d_call: TRBD2
clone_size: many
v_call: TRBV2
cdr3_nt: TGTGCCAGCAGTCCTACTAGCGGGGGGGCTTACAATGAGCAGTTCTTC
cdr3_aa: CASSPTSGGAYNEQFF

j_call: TRBJ2-1
d_call: TRBD2
clone_size: NA
v_call: TRBV7-2
cdr3_nt: TGTGCCAGCAGAGGACTAGCTTCCCGCTCATACGATGAGCAGTTCTTC
cdr3_aa: CASRGLASRSYDEQFF

j_call: TRBJ1-1
d_call: TRBD1
clone_size: many
v_call: TRBV20-1
cdr3_nt: TGCAGTGCTAAGGGGCGGACAGGGACCACTGAAGCTTTCTTT
cdr3_aa: CSAKGRTGTTEAFF

j_call: TRBJ1-2
d_call: TRBD1
clone_size: NA
v_call: TRBV4-1
cdr3_nt: TGCGCCAGCAGCCAAGATGGGACAGGTTCTAACTATGGCTACACCTTC
cdr3_aa: CASSQDGTGSNYGYTF

j_call: TRBJ2-3
d_call: NA
clone_size: NA
v_call: TRBV4-1
cdr3_nt: TGTGTCAGCAGCCTCACTAGTGGCACAGATACGCAGTATTTT
cdr3_aa: CVSSLTSGTDTQYF

j_call: TRBJ1-6
d_call: NA
clone_size: NA
v_call: TRBV5-1
cdr3_nt: TGCGCCAGCAGTTTCGGGCGTGGGGGGCCAGAGGGGTCACCCCTCCACTTT
cdr3_aa: CASSFGRGGPEGSPLHF

j_call: TRBJ2-3
d_call: TRBD1
clone_size: medium-sized
v_call: TRBV29-1
cdr3_nt: TGCACCGGAGTGGACAGGTCGAAAACAGATACGCAGTATTTT
cdr3_aa: CTGVDRSKTDTQYF

j_call: TRBJ1-2
d_call: TRBD1
clone_size: NA
v_call: TRBV30
cdr3_nt: TGTGCCTGGAGCCCGGGACAGGGGTTTTACTATGGCTACACCTTC
cdr3_aa: CAWSPGQGFYYGYTF

j_call: TRBJ2-5
d_call: NA
clone_size: NA
v_call: TRBV2
cdr3_nt: TGTGCCAGCAGTCTCGTCGGTAGTCTTGAGACCCAGTACTTC
cdr3_aa: CASSLVGSLETQYF

j_call: TRBJ2-1
d_call: TRBD2
clone_size: NA
v_call: TRBV4-1
cdr3_nt: TGCGCCAGCAGCCAGGCGACTAGCGGGGGGCACAATGAGCAGTTCTTC
cdr3_aa: CASSQATSGGHNEQFF

j_call: TRBJ2-5
d_call: TRBD2
clone_size: NA
v_call: TRBV20-1
cdr3_nt: TGCAGTGCTGGAGTCGGGACTAGCGATTGGGGGACCCAGTACTTC
cdr3_aa: CSAGVGTSDWGTQYF

j_call: TRBJ1-2
d_call: TRBD1
clone_size: many
v_call: TRBV5-1
cdr3_nt: TGCGCCAGCAGCTTGGAGGCAGGGGGTAACTATGGCTACACCTTC
cdr3_aa: CASSLEAGGNYGYTF

j_call: TRBJ1-2
d_call: TRBD1
clone_size: NA
v_call: TRBV7-6
cdr3_nt: TGTGCCAGCAGCTTCCCGCGGGACAGGGTGGACACCTTC
cdr3_aa: CASSFPRDRVDTF

j_call: TRBJ1-4
d_call: TRBD1
clone_size: many
v_call: TRBV6-1
cdr3_nt: TGTGCCAGCAGTGTGGGGGGATTGACAGGGTCGAATGAAAAACTGTTTTTT
cdr3_aa: CASSVGGLTGSNEKLFF

j_call: TRBJ2-2
d_call: NA
clone_size: NA
v_call: TRBV7-3
cdr3_nt: TGTGCCAGCAGCCCCTATGGGACTTCGCCCACCGGGGAGCTGTTTTTT
cdr3_aa: CASSPYGTSPTGELFF

j_call: TRBJ2-3
d_call: TRBD2
clone_size: NA
v_call: TRBV5-1
cdr3_nt: TGCGCCAGCAGCGTGGGGGGGGGAGATGCGCAGTATTTT
cdr3_aa: CASSVGGGDAQYF

j_call: TRBJ1-1
d_call: NA
clone_size: NA
v_call: TRBV7-9
cdr3_nt: TGTGCCAGCAGCTTAGAGGGGTCGGGCGGGGGAATTTTCTACACTGAAGCTTTCTTT
cdr3_aa: CASSLEGSGGGIFYTEAFF

j_call: TRBJ2-1
d_call: NA
clone_size: NA
v_call: TRBV7-2
cdr3_nt: TGTGCCAGCAGCTTATCGCAGGCATGGGGTAATGAGCAGTTCTTC
cdr3_aa: CASSLSQAWGNEQFF

j_call: TRBJ2-1
d_call: TRBD2
clone_size: many
v_call: TRBV11-2
cdr3_nt: TGTGCCAGCAGCCGTAGCGGGGGTAACCCCTCTCGGCTCTTC
cdr3_aa: CASSRSGGNPSRLF

j_call: TRBJ2-2
d_call: NA
clone_size: many
v_call: TRBV19
cdr3_nt: TGTGCCAGTACCGGCTGGGAGAACACCGGGGAGCTGTTTTTT
cdr3_aa: CASTGWENTGELFF

j_call: TRBJ1-2
d_call: TRBD1
clone_size: NA
v_call: TRBV7-6
cdr3_nt: TGTGCCAGCAGCAAGACAGGGCGTTATGGCTACACCTTC
cdr3_aa: CASSKTGRYGYTF

j_call: TRBJ1-1
d_call: NA
clone_size: NA
v_call: TRBV7-2
cdr3_nt: TGTGCCAGCAGCTTAGGGGGGACGTGGAGCACTGAAGCTTTCTTT
cdr3_aa: CASSLGGTWSTEAFF

j_call: TRBJ1-2
d_call: TRBD1
clone_size: NA
v_call: TRBV15
cdr3_nt: TGTGCCACCAGCAGAACAGACAGGGGGGGACTTGGCTACACCTTC
cdr3_aa: CATSRTDRGGLGYTF

j_call: TRBJ2-5
d_call: TRBD2
clone_size: many
v_call: TRBV10-1
cdr3_nt: TGCGCCAGCAGTGAGTCGAAGGTGGGGGGGCAAGAGACCCAGTACTTC
cdr3_aa: CASSESKVGGQETQYF

j_call: TRBJ2-1
d_call: NA
clone_size: NA
v_call: TRBV29-1
cdr3_nt: TGCAGCGTTGAGCGTGGACAGTCCACAGATACGCAGTTCTTC
cdr3_aa: CSVERGQSTDTQFF

j_call: TRBJ1-2
d_call: TRBD1
clone_size: NA
v_call: TRBV20-1
cdr3_nt: TGCAGTGCTTTTCCACCACAGGGGGGGCCTAACTATGGCTACACCTTC
cdr3_aa: CSAFPPQGGPNYGYTF

j_call: TRBJ2-2
d_call: NA
clone_size: many
v_call: TRBV6-6
cdr3_nt: TGTGCCAGCAGGAACAGCAGGGAGGGGACAAACACCGGGGAGCTGTTTTTT
cdr3_aa: CASRNSREGTNTGELFF

j_call: TRBJ1-2
d_call: NA
clone_size: many
v_call: TRBV12-3/TRBV12-4
cdr3_nt: TGTGCCAGCAGCCCTAGAAGGGGGGACTATGGCTACACCTTC
cdr3_aa: CASSPRRGDYGYTF

j_call: TRBJ2-2
d_call: TRBD2
clone_size: many
v_call: TRBV7-8
cdr3_nt: TGTGCCAGCAGCCCGTCCCTAGCGGGGGGAAGCAACACCGGGGAGCTGTTTTTT
cdr3_aa: CASSPSLAGGSNTGELFF

j_call: TRBJ2-1
d_call: NA
clone_size: many
v_call: TRBV4-2
cdr3_nt: TGTGCCAGCAGCCAGGAGCGTAACTCCTACAATGAGCAGTTCTTC
cdr3_aa: CASSQERNSYNEQFF

j_call: TRBJ2-1
d_call: NA
clone_size: few
v_call: TRBV2
cdr3_nt: TGTGCCAGCAGTGATGAAGTCACAGGGGGGGAATCTAATGAGCAGTTCTTC
cdr3_aa: CASSDEVTGGESNEQFF

j_call: TRBJ1-1
d_call: TRBD1
clone_size: many
v_call: TRBV9
cdr3_nt: TGTGCCAGCAGCGTAGAGGGGGCGGGAACGGCTGAAGCTTTCTTT
cdr3_aa: CASSVEGAGTAEAFF

j_call: TRBJ2-1
d_call: NA
clone_size: many
v_call: TRBV5-1
cdr3_nt: TGCGCCAGCAGCTTGGAATTGGCTTCCTACAATGAGCAGTTCTTC
cdr3_aa: CASSLELASYNEQFF

j_call: TRBJ2-2
d_call: TRBD1
clone_size: many
v_call: TRBV5-1
cdr3_nt: TGCGCCAGCAGCTTGCAGGGGGCCGACACCGGGGAGCTGTTTTTT
cdr3_aa: CASSLQGADTGELFF

j_call: TRBJ2-1
d_call: NA
clone_size: many
v_call: TRBV6-1
cdr3_nt: TGTGCCAGCAGTGGGGGCGGCGGCCCTAACTACAATGAGCAGTTCTTC
cdr3_aa: CASSGGGGPNYNEQFF

j_call: TRBJ2-2
d_call: TRBD1
clone_size: few
v_call: TRBV6-5
cdr3_nt: TGTGCCAGCAGTAAGACGGCAGGGGGCATTGGGGGGGAGCTGTTTTTT
cdr3_aa: CASSKTAGGIGGELFF

j_call: TRBJ2-1
d_call: TRBD2
clone_size: NA
v_call: TRBV10-2
cdr3_nt: TGCGCCAGCAGTGTAGGTCTAGCGGGAGGGTTGAACAATGAGCAGTTCTTC
cdr3_aa: CASSVGLAGGLNNEQFF

j_call: TRBJ2-7
d_call: NA
clone_size: many
v_call: TRBV12-3/TRBV12-4
cdr3_nt: TGTGCCAGCAGAAGAACAGGGGGGGTAGAGCAGGAGTACTTC
cdr3_aa: CASRRTGGVEQEYF

j_call: TRBJ2-1
d_call: TRBD2
clone_size: NA
v_call: TRBV2
cdr3_nt: TGTGCCAGCAGGGTTGGACTAGCCTATGAGCAGTTCTTC
cdr3_aa: CASRVGLAYEQFF

j_call: TRBJ1-6
d_call: TRBD1
clone_size: NA
v_call: TRBV5-1
cdr3_nt: TGCGCCAGCAGCTTTGGGACAGCACCCCTCCACTTT
cdr3_aa: CASSFGTAPLHF

j_call: TRBJ2-1
d_call: TRBD2
clone_size: many
v_call: TRBV20-1
cdr3_nt: TGCAGTGCTAGGGGACTAGCGGGGGGCGCATCAGATGAGCAGTTCTTC
cdr3_aa: CSARGLAGGASDEQFF

j_call: TRBJ2-7
d_call: NA
clone_size: NA
v_call: TRBV6-4
cdr3_nt: TGTGCCAGCAGTGACTCGGGGGGCTCCTACGAGCAGTACTTC
cdr3_aa: CASSDSGGSYEQYF

j_call: TRBJ2-7
d_call: NA
clone_size: NA
v_call: TRBV6-9
cdr3_nt: TGTGCCGGCACCGACGGGCCGCCAAATCCCTACGAGCAGTACTTC
cdr3_aa: CAGTDGPPNPYEQYF

j_call: TRBJ2-6
d_call: TRBD1
clone_size: many
v_call: TRBV10-1
cdr3_nt: TGCGCCAGCAACAGACAGGGGGACTCTGGGGCCAACGTCCTGACTTTC
cdr3_aa: CASNRQGDSGANVLTF

j_call: TRBJ2-1
d_call: TRBD2
clone_size: NA
v_call: TRBV28
cdr3_nt: TGTGCCAGCAGACCGACCCGGACTAGCGGGAGGCGAACCAATGAGCAGTTCTTC
cdr3_aa: CASRPTRTSGRRTNEQFF

j_call: TRBJ2-3
d_call: TRBD2
clone_size: NA
v_call: TRBV7-3
cdr3_nt: TGTGCCAGCAGCTTAATGGGACTAGCGAACGATGAGCAGTATTTT
cdr3_aa: CASSLMGLANDEQYF

j_call: TRBJ2-5
d_call: TRBD2
clone_size: NA
v_call: TRBV20-1
cdr3_nt: TGCAGTGTTAGCGGGGATGATTTAGAGACCCAGTACTTC
cdr3_aa: CSVSGDDLETQYF

j_call: TRBJ1-1
d_call: NA
clone_size: many
v_call: TRBV20-1
cdr3_nt: TGCAGTGCCAAGGAGGGTTTGGACACTGAAGCTTTCTTT
cdr3_aa: CSAKEGLDTEAFF